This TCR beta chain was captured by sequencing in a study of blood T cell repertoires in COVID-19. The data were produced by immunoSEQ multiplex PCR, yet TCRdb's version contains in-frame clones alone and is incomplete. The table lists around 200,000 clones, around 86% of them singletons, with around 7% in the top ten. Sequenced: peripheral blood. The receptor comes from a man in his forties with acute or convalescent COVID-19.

The CDR3 is CASSSAGTYFTDTQYF. Written as DNA, the CDR3 is TGCGCCAGCAGTTCCGCCGGGACTTACTTCACAGATACGCAGTATTTT. This chain joins TRBV5-1 and TRBJ2-3; D is possibly TRBD2 (6 bases). The CDR3 consists of 16 residues. Germline V gene sequence: CDR1 SGHRS, CDR2 YFSETQ. Between the trimmed V and J ends, which lost 5 bases and 2 bases, there was a span of 18 bases.